Each of the 10 T cell receptor beta chains below was sequenced from the same sample in a study of T cells in tumors after PD-1 blockade. TCRdb keeps only in-frame clones here, not all; method: immunoSEQ multiplex PCR. The table has roughly 14,000 clones, around 80% seen once. Here the sequenced sample was PBMCs, taken after anti-PD-1 treatment. The receptors stem from a human donor with basal cell carcinoma.

V is TRBV19 and J is TRBJ2-2, with D unclear. This CDR3 has 12 amino acids. Per germline, CDR1 LNHDA and CDR2 SQIVND (reference sequence). Trimming stripped 5 bases from V and 8 bases from J, with 9 bases between. The CDR3 here is CASSPLRGELFF. The CDR3 DNA reads as TGTGCCAGTAGTCCCCTCAGGGGGGAGCTGTTTTTT. Using reference TRBV19 and TRBJ2-2 for the parts outside the CDR3, the full variable domain is DGGITQSPKYLFRKEGQNVTLSCEQNLNHDAMYWYRQDPGQGLRLIYYSQIVNDFQKGDIAEGYSVSREKKESFPLTVTSAQKNPTAFYLCASSPLRGELFFGEGSRLTVL.

The rearrangement links TRBV7-6 to TRBJ2-5, with TRBD1 matching over 9 bases. The J segment lost 1 base and the V segment lost 5 bases, leaving 8 bases of the junction unmatched. This CDR3 region has 16 residues. Germline loops: CDR1 SGHVS, CDR2 FNYEAQ. CDR3 region: CASSPYRDRVQETQYF. In nucleotides, the CDR3 is TGTGCCAGCAGCCCCTACCGGGACAGGGTCCAAGAGACCCAGTACTTC.

This clone has a handful of counts. The chain links TRBV19 to TRBJ1-1; no clear D. Germline V gives CDR1 LNHDA, CDR2 SQIVND (reference sequence). CDR3 size: 14 residues. V was pared by 0 bases and J by 4 bases, with 9 bases between. CDR3 protein: CASSIDTGSTEAFF. The CDR3 DNA is TGTGCCAGTAGTATAGATACGGGAAGCACTGAAGCTTTCTTT.

The chain carries TRBV6-6 and TRBJ2-4, with 7 positions matching TRBD1. CDR3 length: 17 residues. The junction had 19 bases not matched to a gene; V was cut back by 5 bases and J by 9 bases. Per the germline V gene, CDR1 is MNHNY and CDR2 is SVGAGI (reference sequence). The CDR3 nucleotides are TGTGCCAGCAGTCCCCCCTCGACAGGGTTGGTCCCTAGCATTCAGTACTTC. Encoded protein: CASSPPSTGLVPSIQYF.

The rearrangement uses TRBV27 and TRBJ2-1, with TRBD2 identical over 7 bases. The CDR3 totals 16 residues. The V gene end was trimmed by 6 bases and the J gene end by 3 bases; junction bases not matched to a gene: 11. Germline CDR1 and CDR2: MNHEY and SMNVEV (reference sequence). In DNA form, the CDR3 reads TGTGCCAGCAGCGTAGGCAGACTAGCCGGCTACAATGAGCAGTTCTTC. Amino acid sequence: CASSVGRLAGYNEQFF.

This clone was counted a single time. The V call is TRBV9, the J call TRBJ2-1; D possibly corresponds to TRBD1 (5 bases). Germline V lookup: CDR1 SGDLS, CDR2 YYNGEE. The V and J ends lost 1 base and 5 bases respectively, with 13 bases between them. The CDR3 extends over 15 amino acids. CDR3 sequence: CASSVIGHADNEQFF. In DNA, the CDR3 is TGTGCCAGCAGCGTAATCGGACACGCCGACAATGAGCAGTTCTTC.

This clone was found once. The V call is TRBV5-1, the J call TRBJ2-5, with D perhaps matching TRBD1 (5 bases). The CDR3 is made up of 12 amino acids. V was clipped by 8 bases and J by 0 bases, with 8 bases between them. The germline V gene encodes CDR1 SGHRS and CDR2 YFSETQ. As DNA, the CDR3 is TGCGCCAGTAAGACAGACCAAGAGACCCAGTACTTC. It translates to CASKTDQETQYF.

The rearrangement joins TRBV6-2 or TRBV6-3 to TRBJ1-1, with unresolved D. V lost 2 bases and J lost 6, with 25 bases in between. Germline values: CDR1 MNHEY, CDR2 SVGEGT. This CDR3 region has 18 residues. The CDR3, as DNA: TGTGCCAGCAGTTACACCGAAAGGGTAGGAGTGGGCCGCGCTGAAGCTTTCTTT. It encodes CASSYTERVGVGRAEAFF.

The V call is TRBV9, the J call TRBJ2-5; D is ambiguous. Germline CDR1 reads SGDLS; CDR2 reads YYNGEE. Between the trimmed V and J ends, which lost 3 bases and 5 bases, there was a span of 11 bases. The CDR3 length is 13 residues. The CDR3 is CASSASLLETQYF. The CDR3 region has the DNA TGTGCCAGCAGCGCGAGTCTGTTGGAGACCCAGTACTTC.

This chain links TRBV7-3 with TRBJ2-1; 9 positions match TRBD2. Germline values: CDR1 SGHTA, CDR2 FQGTGA. V was clipped by 2 bases and J by 7 bases; unmatched bases: 12. The CDR3 contains 17 residues. The CDR3 protein is CASSLLGGRAAGNEQFF. For the CDR3, the DNA is TGTGCCAGCAGCTTACTCGGCGGGAGGGCCGCGGGTAATGAGCAGTTCTTC. Looking up the rest from reference TRBV7-3 and TRBJ2-1 gives the full variable domain: GAGVSQTPSNKVTEKGKYVELRCDPISGHTALYWYRQSLGQGPEFLIYFQGTGAADDSGLPNDRFFAVRPEGSVSTLKIQRTERGDSAVYLCASSLLGGRAAGNEQFFGPGTRLTVL.